This T cell receptor beta chain was captured by sequencing in a study of cytomegalovirus exposure and HLA in healthy donors. Study results and limitations: The study recorded 150 to 200 TCR beta chains that were cytomegalovirus-associated.

To note about this clone: Its antigen is not known.

V trimming: 5 bases; J trimming: 2 bases; junction bases outside the gene matches: 6. CDR1 is LNHDA, CDR2 SQIVND, per germline (reference sequence). CDR3 length: 16 amino acids. The PCR employed 60 Vbeta primers together with 13 Jbeta primers. Here immunoSEQ multiplex PCR was the method, and the copy in TCRdb shows in-frame clones only, minus some. The sample has some 150,000 clones, roughly 80% seen once. The gene calls are TRBV19 and TRBJ2-6; TRBD1 matches 7 bases. The sample comprised PBMCs. This clonotype was sampled from a woman aged 25-40 years in good health and CMV-seronegative. This CDR3 is CASSPYRGAGANVLTF. The CDR3 DNA reads TGTGCCAGTAGTCCATACAGGGGAGCTGGGGCCAACGTCCTGACTTTC.